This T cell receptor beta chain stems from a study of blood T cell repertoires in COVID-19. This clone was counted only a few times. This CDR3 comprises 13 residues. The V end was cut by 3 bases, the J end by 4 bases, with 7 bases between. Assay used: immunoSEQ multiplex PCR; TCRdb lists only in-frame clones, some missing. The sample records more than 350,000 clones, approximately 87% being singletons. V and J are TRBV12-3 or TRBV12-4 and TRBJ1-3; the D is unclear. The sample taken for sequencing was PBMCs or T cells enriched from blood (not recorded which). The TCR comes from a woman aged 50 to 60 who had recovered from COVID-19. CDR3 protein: CASSFLDGNTIYF. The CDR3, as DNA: TGTGCCAGCAGTTTCCTAGACGGAAACACCATATATTTT.